Below are 6 T cell receptor beta chains sequenced from a single sample in a study of T cells in localized non-small cell lung cancer. TCRdb keeps only in-frame clones here, not all; method: immunoSEQ multiplex PCR. The top ten hold approximately 12% of the sample, which has some 30,000 clones, roughly 90% seen once. The specimen was peripheral blood mononuclear cells, collected before any cancer treatment. All receptors come from a female donor older than 55 with stage II lung adenocarcinoma.

The rearrangement joins TRBV30 to TRBJ2-6; the D is unclear. The germline V gene encodes CDR1 GTSNPN and CDR2 SVGIG (reference sequence). V lost 3 bases, J lost 0 bases, and 3 bases lay in between. The CDR3 has 13 amino acids. The CDR3 DNA is TGTGCCTGGAGGATCTCTGGGGCCAACGTCCTGACTTTC. This sequence encodes CAWRISGANVLTF.

This rearrangement joins TRBV9 to TRBJ1-2; 8 bases agree with TRBD1. CDR1 and CDR2 (germline): SGDLS, YYNGEE. The CDR3 runs to 17 residues. Trimming cost V 1 base and J 3 bases; bases outside gene matches: 11. CDR3 residues: CASSVNFRTGNYYGYTF. The CDR3 coding sequence is TGTGCCAGCAGCGTAAACTTTCGGACAGGGAACTACTATGGCTACACCTTC.

This clone was counted a single time. The chain links TRBV7-2 to TRBJ1-1; D might be TRBD1 (5 bases). Germline CDR1 and CDR2: SGHTA and FQGNSA. The CDR3 extends over 15 amino acids. V dropped 5 bases and J dropped 1 base, with 14 bases sitting between them. The CDR3 reads CASSLYGTRNTEAFF. The DNA of the CDR3 is TGTGCCAGCAGCCTCTACGGGACTCGGAACACTGAAGCTTTCTTT.

The rearrangement uses TRBV9 and TRBJ2-7, with 9 bases identical to TRBD1. Losses at the gene ends were 1 base for V and 5 bases for J; bases not matched to a gene: 7. The CDR3 has 15 residues. Germline lookup yields CDR1 SGDLS and CDR2 YYNGEE. The CDR3 coding sequence is TGTGCCAGCAGCGTAAGTGGGACAGGGAAACACGAGCAGTACTTC. Protein product: CASSVSGTGKHEQYF.

This rearrangement joins TRBV19 to TRBJ2-7; 7 positions agree with TRBD2. V gave up 3 bases and J gave up 1 base; unmatched junction bases: 18. Germline CDR1 is LNHDA and CDR2 is SQIVND (reference sequence). There are 19 residues in the CDR3. CDR3 sequence reads: CASSIRGAGTSIHSYEQYF. CDR3 DNA: TGTGCCAGTAGTATTAGGGGAGCGGGGACCTCCATCCATTCCTACGAGCAGTACTTC.

The chain joins TRBV4-3 to TRBJ1-2, with D maybe TRBD1 (6 bases). Trimming shortened V by 0 bases and J by 4 bases, and 6 bases separated the two germline ends. The germline V gene encodes CDR1 LGHNA and CDR2 YSLEER. The CDR3 is 13 amino acids. This CDR3 is CASSQEGGYGYTF. CDR3 sequence (DNA): TGCGCCAGCAGCCAAGAAGGGGGCTATGGCTACACCTTC.